This record covers a single TCR beta chain. Its specificity is not known. V dropped 0 bases and J dropped 1 base, with 9 bases sitting between them. The CDR3 is made up of 15 amino acids. The germline gives CDR1 LGHNA, CDR2 YNFKEQ. This record comes from a study of cytomegalovirus exposure and HLA in healthy donors. Study in general: In terms of ancestry, the Caucasian-associated cluster contained around four fifths of the 350 to 450 genotyped donors.

The study, taken as a whole, reports: Being productive about 90% or about 30% of the time was typical of most TCR beta V segments in an earlier analysis.

The PCR employed 60 Vbeta primers together with 13 Jbeta primers. This table comes from immunoSEQ multiplex PCR, and its TCRdb copy is limited to in-frame clones, with some not included. The sample shows roughly 180,000 clones, about three quarters of them seen only once. The TCR comes from a female donor in good health and CMV-seronegative. The chain has TRBV4-2 and TRBJ2-5; tentative D call: TRBD1 (6 bases). Sequenced: PBMCs. CDR3 bases: TGTGCCAGCAGCCAAGATAGGGGGAGCCAAGAGACCCAGTACTTC. Amino acid sequence: CASSQDRGSQETQYF.